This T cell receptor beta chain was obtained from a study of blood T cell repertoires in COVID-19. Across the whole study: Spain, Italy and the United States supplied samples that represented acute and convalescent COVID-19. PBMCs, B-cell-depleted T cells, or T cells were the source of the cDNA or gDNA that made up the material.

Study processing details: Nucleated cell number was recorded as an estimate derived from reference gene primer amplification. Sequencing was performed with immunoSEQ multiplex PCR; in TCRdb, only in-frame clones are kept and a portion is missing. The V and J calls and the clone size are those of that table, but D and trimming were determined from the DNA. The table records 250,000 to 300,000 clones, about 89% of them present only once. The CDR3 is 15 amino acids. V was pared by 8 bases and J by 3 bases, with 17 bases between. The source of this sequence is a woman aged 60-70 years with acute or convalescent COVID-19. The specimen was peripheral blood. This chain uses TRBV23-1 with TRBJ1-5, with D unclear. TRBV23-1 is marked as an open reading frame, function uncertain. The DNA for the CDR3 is TGCGCCAGCCCGTCCATCCCACAAGTCAATCAGCCCCAGCATTTT. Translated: CASPSIPQVNQPQHF.